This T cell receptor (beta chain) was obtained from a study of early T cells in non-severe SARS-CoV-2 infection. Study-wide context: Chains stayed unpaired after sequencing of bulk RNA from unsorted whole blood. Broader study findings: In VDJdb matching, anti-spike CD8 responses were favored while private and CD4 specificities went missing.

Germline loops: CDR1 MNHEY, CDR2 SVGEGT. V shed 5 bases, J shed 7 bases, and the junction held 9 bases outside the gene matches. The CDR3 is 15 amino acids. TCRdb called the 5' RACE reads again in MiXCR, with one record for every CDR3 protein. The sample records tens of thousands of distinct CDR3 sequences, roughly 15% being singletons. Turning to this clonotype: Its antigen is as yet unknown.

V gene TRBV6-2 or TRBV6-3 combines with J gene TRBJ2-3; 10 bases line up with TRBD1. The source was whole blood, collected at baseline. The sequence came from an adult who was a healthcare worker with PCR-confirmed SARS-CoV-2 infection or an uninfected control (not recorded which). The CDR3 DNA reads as TGTGCCAGCAGTCCACGGACAGGGGGAAGCTATACGCAGTATTTT. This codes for CASSPRTGGSYTQYF.